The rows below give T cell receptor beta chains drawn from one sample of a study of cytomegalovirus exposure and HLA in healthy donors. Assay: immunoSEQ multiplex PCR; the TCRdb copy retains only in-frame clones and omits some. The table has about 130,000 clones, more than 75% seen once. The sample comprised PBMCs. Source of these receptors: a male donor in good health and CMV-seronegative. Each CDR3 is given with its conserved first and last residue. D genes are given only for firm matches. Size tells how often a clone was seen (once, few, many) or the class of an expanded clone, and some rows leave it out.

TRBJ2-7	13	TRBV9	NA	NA	TGTGCCAGCAGCGACCTACAGGGCTACGAGCAGTACTTC	CASSDLQGYEQYF
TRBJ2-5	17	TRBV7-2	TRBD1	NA	TGTGCCAGCAGCTTAAATGAGGGAAGGGGGCGCCGTGAGACCCAGTACTTC	CASSLNEGRGRRETQYF
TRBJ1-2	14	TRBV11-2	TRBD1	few	TGTGCCAGCAGCACCGGGACAGGGGACTATGGCTACACCTTC	CASSTGTGDYGYTF
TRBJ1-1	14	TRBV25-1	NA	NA	TGTGCCAGCAGTGATTCCCAGGTGAACGCTGAAGCTTTCTTT	CASSDSQVNAEAFF
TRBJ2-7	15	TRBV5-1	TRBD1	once	TGCGCCAGCAGCTTGTTCGGGGACAGCTCCTACGAGCAGTACTTC	CASSLFGDSSYEQYF
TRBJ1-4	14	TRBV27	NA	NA	TGTGCCAGCAGGTCCGGAGGGTCGGATGAAAAACTGTTTTTT	CASRSGGSDEKLFF
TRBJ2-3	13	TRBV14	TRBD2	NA	TGTGCCAGCAGCCGCGGACTAGCGGATACGCAGTATTTT	CASSRGLADTQYF
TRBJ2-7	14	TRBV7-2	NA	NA	TGTGCCAGCACCGCAACCCCCCGCCCGGGCGAGCAGTACTTC	CASTATPRPGEQYF
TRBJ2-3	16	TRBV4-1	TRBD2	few	TGCGCCAGCACGAGGGGACTAGCGGGGCTCACAGATACGCAGTATTTT	CASTRGLAGLTDTQYF
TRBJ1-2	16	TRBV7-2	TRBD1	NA	TGTGCCAGCAGCTTCGCCGGGACAGGGGAGGGCTATGGCTACACCTTC	CASSFAGTGEGYGYTF
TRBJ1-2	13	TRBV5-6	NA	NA	TGTGCCAGCAGCTTGGCCCGGGTTTATGGCTACACCTTC	CASSLARVYGYTF
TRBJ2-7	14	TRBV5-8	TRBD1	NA	TGTGCCAGCAGCAACCCGGGACAGATTGACGAGCAGTACTTC	CASSNPGQIDEQYF
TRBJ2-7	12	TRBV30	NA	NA	TGTGCCTGGAGTGTACTGGTGAACGAGCAGTACTTC	CAWSVLVNEQYF
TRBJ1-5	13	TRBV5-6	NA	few	TGTGCCAGCAGCTTGGCGGGCAATCAGCCCCAGCATTTT	CASSLAGNQPQHF
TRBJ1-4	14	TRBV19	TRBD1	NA	TGTGCCAGTAACCCGGGACAGGTTTTTGAAAAACTGTTTTTT	CASNPGQVFEKLFF
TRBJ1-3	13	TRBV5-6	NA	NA	TGTGCCAGCAGCTTGGACAGCCGAAACACCATATATTTT	CASSLDSRNTIYF
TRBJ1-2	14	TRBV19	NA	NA	TGTGCCAGTAGTATAAAGTATCCGGACTATGGCTACACCTTC	CASSIKYPDYGYTF
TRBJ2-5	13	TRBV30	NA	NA	TGTGCCTGGAGTGGAGGAGGGCGAGAGACCCAGTACTTC	CAWSGGGRETQYF
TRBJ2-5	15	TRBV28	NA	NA	TGTGCCAGCAGTGCCTTAGGAATCTCGGGAGAGACCCAGTACTTC	CASSALGISGETQYF
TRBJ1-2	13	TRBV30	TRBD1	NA	TGTGCCTGGAGCCCCGGGACAGTCTATGGCTACACCTTC	CAWSPGTVYGYTF
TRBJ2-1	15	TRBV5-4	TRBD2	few	TGTGCCAGCAGCTTGGGACTAGCGGGCTACAATGAGCAGTTCTTC	CASSLGLAGYNEQFF
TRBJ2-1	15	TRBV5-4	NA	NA	TGTGCCAGCAGCTCGACTCGCTCGGGTAGGAATGAGCAGTTCTTC	CASSSTRSGRNEQFF
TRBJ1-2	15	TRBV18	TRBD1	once	TGTGCCAGCTCACCAAAGACAGGGACAGGCTATGGCTACACCTTC	CASSPKTGTGYGYTF
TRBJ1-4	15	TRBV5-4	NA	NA	TGTGCCAGCAGCTTGAAAGGGAGCTCTAATGAAAAACTGTTTTTT	CASSLKGSSNEKLFF
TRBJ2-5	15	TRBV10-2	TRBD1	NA	TGCGCCAGCAGTGAAGGGGGGCAGGGGGCAGAGACCCAGTACTTC	CASSEGGQGAETQYF
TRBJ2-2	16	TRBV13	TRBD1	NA	TGTGCCAGCAGCTTAGGACAGGGGGCCACGACCGGGGAGCTGTTTTTT	CASSLGQGATTGELFF
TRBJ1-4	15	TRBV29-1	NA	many	TGCAGCGTTTTCCTGACACCCTCAACTAATGAAAAACTGTTTTTT	CSVFLTPSTNEKLFF
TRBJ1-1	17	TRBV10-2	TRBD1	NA	TGCGCCAGCATTCCCCCTGCGGGGACAGGCCTTGGCACTGAAGCTTTCTTT	CASIPPAGTGLGTEAFF
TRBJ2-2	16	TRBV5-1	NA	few	TGCGCCAGCAGCCCAGGACTCATGCGTGGCACCGGGGAGCTGTTTTTT	CASSPGLMRGTGELFF
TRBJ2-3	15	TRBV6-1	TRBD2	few	TGTGCCAGCAGTGCGACTAGCGGGGGGCCAGATACGCAGTATTTT	CASSATSGGPDTQYF
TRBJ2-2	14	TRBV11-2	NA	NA	TGTGCCAGCAGCTTAGTCTCCCTAACCGGGGAGCTGTTTTTT	CASSLVSLTGELFF
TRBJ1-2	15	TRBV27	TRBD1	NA	TGTGCCAGCAGACGGACAGGGGAGGGAGGCTATGGCTACACCTTC	CASRRTGEGGYGYTF
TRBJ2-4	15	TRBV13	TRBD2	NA	TGTGCCAGCAGCTTAGCGGGGGGAGCCAAAAACATTCAGTACTTC	CASSLAGGAKNIQYF
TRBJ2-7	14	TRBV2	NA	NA	TGTGCCAGCAGTGGGGAGGGGGTCTCGGACGAGCAGTACTTC	CASSGEGVSDEQYF
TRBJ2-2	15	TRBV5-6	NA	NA	TGTGCCAGCAGCTTGACGGATTCGGGGACCGGGGAGCTGTTTTTT	CASSLTDSGTGELFF
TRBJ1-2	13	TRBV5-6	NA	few	TGTGCCAGCAGCTCGGGGGGCGGCTATGGCTACACCTTC	CASSSGGGYGYTF
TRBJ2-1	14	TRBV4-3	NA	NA	TGCGCCAGCAGCCAACCAGACAGGTACAATGAGCAGTTCTTC	CASSQPDRYNEQFF
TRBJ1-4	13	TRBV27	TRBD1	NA	TGTGCCAGCAAGGGGGCACCTAATGAAAAACTGTTTTTT	CASKGAPNEKLFF
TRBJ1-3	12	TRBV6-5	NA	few	TGTGCCAGTCGGGGCTCTGGAAACACCATATATTTT	CASRGSGNTIYF
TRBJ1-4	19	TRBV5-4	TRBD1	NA	TGTGCCAGCAGCTCCCCGGCCGGGACAGGGGGCAGGAGGAGTGAAAAACTGTTTTTT	CASSSPAGTGGRRSEKLFF
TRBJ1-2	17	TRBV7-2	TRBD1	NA	TGTGCCAGCAGCTTAGTTTTTAGGGGGCGTTTGGACTATGGCTACACCTTC	CASSLVFRGRLDYGYTF
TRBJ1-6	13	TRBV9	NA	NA	TGTGCCAGCAGCGTAAGGGGTAATTCACCCCTCCACTTT	CASSVRGNSPLHF
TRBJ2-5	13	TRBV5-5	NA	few	TGTGCCAGCCAACATGGGGCGGAAGAGACCCAGTACTTC	CASQHGAEETQYF
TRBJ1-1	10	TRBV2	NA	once	TGTGCCACTGGGGGGGCTGAAGCTTTCTTT	CATGGAEAFF
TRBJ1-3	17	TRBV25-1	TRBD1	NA	TGTGCCAGCAGTGCGTTGTACTTGGGACAGACTGGAAACACCATATATTTT	CASSALYLGQTGNTIYF
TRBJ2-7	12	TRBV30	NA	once	TGTGCCTGGAGTGTAATTACCTACGAGCAGTACTTC	CAWSVITYEQYF
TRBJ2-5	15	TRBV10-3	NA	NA	TGTGCCATCAGTGAGGCAAAGACAGTCCAAGAGACCCAGTACTTC	CAISEAKTVQETQYF
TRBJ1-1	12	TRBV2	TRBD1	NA	TGTGCCAGCAACGACAGGGTTACTGAAGCTTTCTTT	CASNDRVTEAFF
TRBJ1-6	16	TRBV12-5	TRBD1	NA	TGTGCTAGTGGTCTTCATTCGGGACAGGGGAGCTCACCCCTCCACTTT	CASGLHSGQGSSPLHF
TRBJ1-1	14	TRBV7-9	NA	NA	TGTTCCAGCAGCTCAGGGACAAGGAACACTGAAGCTTTCTTT	CSSSSGTRNTEAFF
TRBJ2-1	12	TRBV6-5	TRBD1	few	TGTGCCAGCAGTTACCAGGGGGATGAGCAGTTCTTC	CASSYQGDEQFF
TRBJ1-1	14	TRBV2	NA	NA	TGTGCCAGCAGTGAAGCCAACCCCGGGACAGAAGCTTTCTTT	CASSEANPGTEAFF
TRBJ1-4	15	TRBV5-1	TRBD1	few	TGCGCCAGCAGCTTGGGACAGGGGTCTTTTGAAAAACTGTTTTTT	CASSLGQGSFEKLFF
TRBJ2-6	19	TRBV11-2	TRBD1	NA	TGTGCCAGCAGCTTCCCCAGGGGGCCCATTAGCTCTGGGGCCAACGTCCTGACTTTC	CASSFPRGPISSGANVLTF
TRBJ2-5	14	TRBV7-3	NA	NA	TGTGCCAGCAGCTTATCAGGGTTCCAAGAGACCCAGTACTTC	CASSLSGFQETQYF
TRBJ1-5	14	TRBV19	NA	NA	TGTGCCAGTAGTCCGTTCAGGGTTAGTCAGCCCCAGCATTTT	CASSPFRVSQPQHF
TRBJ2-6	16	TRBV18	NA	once	TGTGCCAGCTCACCACGCGAGGGTTTCGGGGCCAACGTCCTGACTTTC	CASSPREGFGANVLTF
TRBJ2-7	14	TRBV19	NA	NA	TGTGCCAGTAGTATTACAGTTGGTTGGCACGAGCAGTACTTC	CASSITVGWHEQYF
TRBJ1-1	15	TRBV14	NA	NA	TGTGCCAGCAGCCAAGGGGGGGGGTGGAACACTGAAGCTTTCTTT	CASSQGGGWNTEAFF